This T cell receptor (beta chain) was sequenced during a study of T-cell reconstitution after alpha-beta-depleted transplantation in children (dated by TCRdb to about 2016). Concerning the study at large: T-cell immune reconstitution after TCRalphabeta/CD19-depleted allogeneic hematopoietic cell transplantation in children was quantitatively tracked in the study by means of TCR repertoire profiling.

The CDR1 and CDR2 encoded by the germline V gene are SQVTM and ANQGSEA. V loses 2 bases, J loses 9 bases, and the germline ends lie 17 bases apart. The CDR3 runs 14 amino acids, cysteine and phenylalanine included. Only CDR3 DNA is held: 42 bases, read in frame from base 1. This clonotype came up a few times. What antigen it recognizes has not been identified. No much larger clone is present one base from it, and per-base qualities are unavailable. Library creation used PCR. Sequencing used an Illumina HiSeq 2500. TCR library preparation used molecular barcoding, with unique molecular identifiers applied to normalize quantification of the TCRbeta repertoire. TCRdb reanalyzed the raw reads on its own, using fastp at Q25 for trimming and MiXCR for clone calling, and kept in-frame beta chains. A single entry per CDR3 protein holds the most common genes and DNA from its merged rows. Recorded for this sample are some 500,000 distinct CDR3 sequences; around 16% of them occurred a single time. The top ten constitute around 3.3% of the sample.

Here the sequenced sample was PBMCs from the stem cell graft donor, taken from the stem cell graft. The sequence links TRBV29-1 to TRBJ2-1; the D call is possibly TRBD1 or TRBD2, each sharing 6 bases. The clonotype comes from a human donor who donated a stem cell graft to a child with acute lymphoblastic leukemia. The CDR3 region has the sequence CSVEKGGRGGEQFF. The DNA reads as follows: TGCAGCGTTGAAAAGGGGGGCCGGGGAGGTGAGCAGTTCTTC.